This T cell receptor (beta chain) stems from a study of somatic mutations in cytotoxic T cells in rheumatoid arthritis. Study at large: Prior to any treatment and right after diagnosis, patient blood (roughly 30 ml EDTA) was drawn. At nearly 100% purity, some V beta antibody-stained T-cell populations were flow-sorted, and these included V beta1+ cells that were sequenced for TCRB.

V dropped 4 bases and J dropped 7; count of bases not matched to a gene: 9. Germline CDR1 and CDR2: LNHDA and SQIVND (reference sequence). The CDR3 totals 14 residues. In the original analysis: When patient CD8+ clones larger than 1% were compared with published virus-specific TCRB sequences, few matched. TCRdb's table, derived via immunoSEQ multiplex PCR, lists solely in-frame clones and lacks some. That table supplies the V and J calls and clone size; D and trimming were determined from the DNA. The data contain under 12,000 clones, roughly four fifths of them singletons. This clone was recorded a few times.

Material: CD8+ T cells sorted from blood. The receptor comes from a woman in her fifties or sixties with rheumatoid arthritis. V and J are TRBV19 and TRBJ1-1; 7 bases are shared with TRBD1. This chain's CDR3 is CASSRTGEMNEAFF. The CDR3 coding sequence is TGTGCCAGTAGTAGAACAGGGGAGATGAATGAAGCTTTCTTT.